The 16 T cell receptor beta chains in this list originate from one sample, sequenced in a study of T cells in Graves' hyperthyroidism and ophthalmopathy. Researchers amplified the TCR beta CDR3 regions from RNA transcripts. First-round RT-PCR targeting the TCR CDR3 was performed with the HTBI primer set. TCRdb passed the multiplex PCR reads through MiXCR, listing each CDR3 protein once. The data hold under 550,000 distinct CDR3 sequences, with roughly an eighth observed a single time. The sample comprised blood. These receptors originate from a woman aged 18-29 years with Graves' hyperthyroidism.

This clonotype was counted once. The J gene is TRBJ2-7, the V gene TRBV3-1; D remains unclear. V lost 8 bases to trimming and J lost 3 bases, with 8 bases between them. The CDR3 totals 11 residues. Looked up from germline, CDR1 is LGHDT and CDR2 is YNNKEL (reference sequence). CDR3 loop: CASAGSYEQYF. In DNA form, the CDR3 reads TGTGCCAGCGCAGGAAGCTACGAGCAGTACTTC.

This clonotype was found many times. The gene calls are TRBV27 and TRBJ2-1; 7 nucleotides agree with TRBD2. The CDR3 consists of 15 residues. CDR1 and CDR2 (germline): MNHEY, SMNVEV (reference sequence). Unmatched junction bases numbered 4, after V lost 2 bases and J lost 3 bases. The CDR3 here is CASSLSPSGYNEQFF. DNA for the CDR3: TGTGCCAGCAGTTTAAGTCCTAGCGGCTACAATGAGCAGTTCTTC.

This clonotype was counted only a few times. The rearrangement joins TRBV6-1 to TRBJ2-5; 9 bases agree with TRBD2. Germline V lookup: CDR1 MNHNS, CDR2 SASEGT. The CDR3 sequence is 14 residues long. J was trimmed by 4 bases and V by 6 bases; bases with no gene match: 6. The chain's CDR3 is CASRVAGVGETQYF. The CDR3 bases are TGTGCCAGCAGGGTAGCGGGAGTGGGAGAGACCCAGTACTTC.

The sample holds a few counts of this clonotype. The rearrangement joins TRBV10-3 to TRBJ1-1; perhaps TRBD1 as D (6 bases). Germline V CDR1 and CDR2: ENHRY, SYGVKD. The V gene lost 10 bases and the J gene lost 0 bases, with 15 bases spanning the gap. This CDR3 has 14 residues. CDR3 nucleotides: TGTGCCACCGCGACAGGTGGATTGAACACTGAAGCTTTCTTT. It translates to CATATGGLNTEAFF.

A few counts support this clonotype. The chain links TRBV15 to TRBJ2-7, with 8 bases lining up with TRBD1. Germline CDR1 and CDR2: LNHNV and YYDKDF (reference sequence). Trimming at V came to 5 bases and at J to 2 bases, leaving 5 bases not matched to a gene. The CDR3 has 14 amino acids. The CDR3 loop is CATSERDRTYEQYF. The CDR3 region has the DNA TGTGCCACCAGCGAACGGGACAGGACCTACGAGCAGTACTTC.

This clonotype was seen more than once but under ten times. The gene calls are TRBV25-1 and TRBJ2-7; no clear D. This CDR3 is built from 16 residues. From germline, CDR1 is MGHDK and CDR2 SYGVNS. V lost 3 bases and J lost 0, with 15 bases in between. The CDR3 loop reads CASSDAATPGSYEQYF. DNA of the CDR3: TGTGCCAGCAGTGATGCAGCAACTCCGGGCTCCTACGAGCAGTACTTC.

This chain connects TRBV10-1 to TRBJ2-3; D not certain. Trimming pared 3 bases from V and 1 base from J, leaving 8 bases between. Germline lookup yields CDR1 WNHNN and CDR2 SYGVQD (reference sequence). CDR3 length: 14 residues. This CDR3 is CASSDSRRTDTQYF. CDR3 bases: TGCGCCAGCAGTGATAGCCGCCGCACAGATACGCAGTATTTT.

The chain links TRBV9 to TRBJ2-7, with 11 bases fitting TRBD1. J gave up 5 bases and V 0 bases, and 1 base lay outside the gene matches. The CDR3 covers 14 residues. The V gene's germline CDR1 is SGDLS and CDR2 YYNGEE. CDR3: CASSVGTGGHEQYF. The DNA of the CDR3 is TGTGCCAGCAGCGTAGGGACAGGGGGCCACGAGCAGTACTTC.

The rearrangement uses TRBV19 and TRBJ2-7; 7 nucleotides match TRBD2. With V trimmed by 10 bases and J by 4 bases, 22 bases remained unmatched. There are 17 residues in the CDR3. The germline V gene encodes CDR1 LNHDA and CDR2 SQIVND (reference sequence). The CDR3 here is CATSEASGGVGGYEQYF. The DNA for the CDR3 is TGTGCCACCAGTGAGGCTAGCGGAGGAGTCGGCGGGTACGAGCAGTACTTC.

This clonotype has at least ten counts. V is TRBV7-2 and J is TRBJ2-5, with D perhaps matching TRBD2 (5 bases). The V gene lost 4 bases and the J gene lost 3 bases, with 18 bases spanning the gap. Germline V gene sequence: CDR1 SGHTA, CDR2 FQGNSA. This CDR3 comprises 16 residues. Here the CDR3 reads CASSSPARLAEETQYF. The CDR3 DNA is TGTGCCAGCAGCTCCCCCGCCAGGCTAGCCGAAGAGACCCAGTACTTC.

This clonotype has a count of ten or more. The CDR3 region has the DNA TGTGCCAGCAGTTCATATGGACTAGCGGAAAACACCGGGGAGCTGTTTTTT. Protein product: CASSSYGLAENTGELFF. This chain uses TRBV28 with TRBJ2-2; 10 bases match TRBD2. The CDR3 contains 17 residues. V dropped 4 bases and J dropped 2; count of bases not matched to a gene: 7. In germline, CDR1 is MDHEN, CDR2 SYDVKM.

This clonotype was recorded at least ten times. V usage is TRBV7-2 and J usage is TRBJ2-1; D unclear. Germline values: CDR1 SGHTA, CDR2 FQGNSA. The CDR3 consists of 17 residues. V dropped 1 base and J dropped 4 bases, with 17 bases sitting between them. CDR3 coding DNA: TGTGCCAGCAGCTTAGAGGCGGCCCTTGACTCGTACAATGAGCAGTTCTTC. Protein product: CASSLEAALDSYNEQFF.

This rearrangement joins TRBV7-9 to TRBJ2-4; perhaps TRBD2 as D (6 bases). This CDR3 has 14 amino acids. V lost 5 bases to trimming and J lost 5 bases, with 13 bases between them. Germline CDR1 reads SEHNR; CDR2 reads FQNEAQ (reference sequence). The CDR3 spells CASSPSSGENIQYF. The CDR3 DNA sequence: TGTGCCAGCAGCCCGTCTTCGGGGGAAAACATTCAGTACTTC.

On this clonotype itself: Since a much larger clone is just one base distant, this may be a read error. The gene calls are TRBV13 and TRBJ2-7, with 10 bases lining up with TRBD1. Germline V gene sequence: CDR1 PRHDT, CDR2 FYEKMQ (reference sequence). The CDR3 totals 15 residues. CDR3 region: CAGSSRQGAPYEQYF. The DNA for the CDR3 is TGTGCCGGCAGCTCACGACAGGGGGCCCCCTACGAGCAGTACTTC.

This clonotype was seen ten or more times. The chain employs TRBV20-1 and TRBJ2-1, with TRBD2 matching 13 bases. CDR1 is DFQATT, CDR2 SNEGSKA, per germline (reference sequence). This CDR3 contains 17 residues. The V segment lost 4 bases and the J segment 4 bases; nucleotides outside the gene matches: 10. The CDR3 sequence is CSATTGLAGRKYNEQFF. The CDR3 DNA follows: TGCAGTGCTACCACGGGACTAGCGGGAAGGAAATACAATGAGCAGTTCTTC.

V usage is TRBV20-1 and J usage is TRBJ2-1, with D possibly being TRBD2 (6 bases). Trimming pared 1 base from V and 4 bases from J, leaving 8 bases between. The CDR3 covers 13 residues. The germline V gene encodes CDR1 DFQATT and CDR2 SNEGSKA (reference sequence). The CDR3 protein is CSARVGRYNEQFF. The CDR3 coding sequence is TGCAGTGCTAGAGTCGGGAGATACAATGAGCAGTTCTTC.